The present TCR beta chain was sequenced within a study of CD8 T cells in ankylosing spondylitis. TCRdb re-analysed the 5' RACE reads in MiXCR, keeping a single row per CDR3 protein. The repertoire holds around 250,000 distinct CDR3 sequences, with roughly 10% as singletons. At least ten counts were recorded for this clonotype. The sequence was obtained from a male donor with ankylosing spondylitis or in good health (not recorded which). The material sequenced was blood, either unsorted or a sorted T cell fraction (not recorded which).

The CDR3 DNA reads as TGTGCCAGCAGCTCCCCAGGGGTGAGGAACACTGAAGCTTTCTTT. Translation: CASSSPGVRNTEAFF. The rearrangement links TRBV3-1 to TRBJ1-1; tentative D call: TRBD1 (6 bases). The CDR3 runs to 15 residues. V was trimmed by 5 bases and J by 1 base, leaving 14 bases between them. Germline CDR1 is LGHDT and CDR2 is YNNKEL (reference sequence).